This is a list of T cell receptor beta chains from one sample in a study of identical twins. TCRdb called the 5' RACE reads again in MiXCR, with one record for every CDR3 protein. The top ten hold around 2% of the sample, which has about 700,000 distinct CDR3 sequences, over 5% seen once. Sequencing was carried out using naive T cells sorted from blood. Every receptor here comes from a man aged 18 to 30 in good health. Both conserved end residues are part of each CDR3. The D gene is left open where the match is weak. A clone size is listed for some rows: how often the clone was seen (once, few, many), or a class if it is expanded.

>12|TRBV20-1|TRBJ2-7|.|.
TGCAGTGCTAGCGGGGACACCATCGAGCAGTACTTC
CSASGDTIEQYF
>14|TRBV27|TRBJ2-3|.|few
TGTGCCAGCAGTTCCCAGATTATAACAGATACGCAGTATTTT
CASSSQIITDTQYF
>14|TRBV9|TRBJ2-7|TRBD2|many
TGTGCCAGCAGCGTAGCCGGGGGGACCTACGAGCAGTACTTC
CASSVAGGTYEQYF
>12|TRBV6-1|TRBJ2-1|.|few
TGTGCCAGCCCTGACGCGGGGAATGAGCAGTTCTTC
CASPDAGNEQFF
>17|TRBV3-1|TRBJ2-2|.|.
TGTGCCAGCAGCCAAGTCCCAGGGATAAAGAACACCGGGGAGCTGTTTTTT
CASSQVPGIKNTGELFF
>13|TRBV9|TRBJ1-1|TRBD1|many
TGTGCCAGCAGCGCGGACAGGGACATTGAAGCTTTCTTT
CASSADRDIEAFF
>14|TRBV7-2|TRBJ2-5|TRBD2|many
TGTGCCAGCAGCATTAGCGGGTCTTCAGTGACCCAGTACTTC
CASSISGSSVTQYF
>16|TRBV5-1|TRBJ2-3|.|many
TGCGCCAGCAGCTTGGTCCGGACGACCGACACAGATACGCAGTATTTT
CASSLVRTTDTDTQYF
>13|TRBV10-3|TRBJ2-5|TRBD1|many
TGTGCCATCAGTGGGACAGGGATTGAGACCCAGTACTTC
CAISGTGIETQYF
>13|TRBV12-3/TRBV12-4|TRBJ2-1|TRBD2|many
TGTGCCAGCAGTACGCATGGGGGGGATGAGCAGTTCTTC
CASSTHGGDEQFF
>14|TRBV5-1|TRBJ2-2|.|few
TGCGCCAGCAGCTACCGGGCTACTGGGAGGGAGCTGTTTTTT
CASSYRATGRELFF
>14|TRBV20-1|TRBJ1-6|TRBD1|few
TGCAGTGCTAGAGCTACAGGGGCGGATTCACCCCTCCACTTT
CSARATGADSPLHF
>15|TRBV7-2|TRBJ2-3|TRBD2|few
TGTGCCAGCCGCCTTGCGGGAGGGCCCACAGATACGCAGTATTTT
CASRLAGGPTDTQYF
>16|TRBV5-1|TRBJ2-3|TRBD2|many
TGCGCCAGCAGCTTGCGGCCCGGGACTAACACAGATACGCAGTATTTT
CASSLRPGTNTDTQYF
>17|TRBV5-1|TRBJ2-3|.|many
TGCGCCAGCAGCTTGGACCCCGCAGGCCTTAACACAGATACGCAGTATTTT
CASSLDPAGLNTDTQYF
>15|TRBV27|TRBJ2-1|TRBD2|.
TGTGCCAGCAAATCCGGACTAGCGGTTTACAATGAGCAGTTCTTC
CASKSGLAVYNEQFF
>15|TRBV3-1|TRBJ1-4|.|.
TGTGCCAGCAGCCAAGAATCCAGGTGGGCCGAAAAACTGTTTTTT
CASSQESRWAEKLFF
>13|TRBV14|TRBJ2-4|TRBD1|.
TGTGCCAGCAGCCGAGGGACAGGGGAGCATCAATACTTC
CASSRGTGEHQYF
>15|TRBV18|TRBJ2-7|TRBD1|many
TGTGCCAGCTCACCGAAACAGGGGACCCCCTACGAGCAGTACTTC
CASSPKQGTPYEQYF
>14|TRBV10-3|TRBJ2-7|TRBD2|many
TGTGCCATCAGTGCGCGGGAGACGGTCAGCGAGCAGTACTTC
CAISARETVSEQYF
>14|TRBV5-1|TRBJ2-7|.|.
TGCGCCAGCAGCAAGACAGGCGAGGGCTACGAGCAGTACTTC
CASSKTGEGYEQYF
>13|TRBV24-1|TRBJ2-1|.|few
TGTGCCACCAGTGCTAGGGAATGGGATGAGCAGTTCTTC
CATSAREWDEQFF
>14|TRBV12-3/TRBV12-4|TRBJ2-7|.|many
TGTGCCAGCAGTCCCTCCGGGACCGGATACGAGCAGTACTTC
CASSPSGTGYEQYF
>14|TRBV30|TRBJ1-1|.|few
TGTGCCTGGCGAAGGGGATCGGCTCGGACTGAAGCTTTCTTT
CAWRRGSARTEAFF
>15|TRBV19|TRBJ2-1|.|few
TGTGCCAGTAGTATGTCTGGGGCCATTTACAATGAGCAGTTCTTC
CASSMSGAIYNEQFF
>17|TRBV5-1|TRBJ2-6|TRBD1|.
TGCGCCAGTAAGACAGGGTCTTTACTCTCTGGGGCCAACGTCCTGACTTTC
CASKTGSLLSGANVLTF
>11|TRBV20-1|TRBJ1-2|.|many
TGCAGTGCTAGGGGCGGCTATGGCTACACCTTC
CSARGGYGYTF
>17|TRBV28|TRBJ2-7|.|many
TGTGCCAGCAATCCTCCCTGGGGGGTCGGGGCTTCCTACGAGCAGTACTTC
CASNPPWGVGASYEQYF
>13|TRBV12-3/TRBV12-4|TRBJ2-3|.|many
TGTGCCAGCAGTTTATGGGAAGAGGACACGCAGTATTTT
CASSLWEEDTQYF
>16|TRBV12-3/TRBV12-4|TRBJ1-1|TRBD1|many
TGTGCCAGCAGTTTAGCGTGGGGACAGATGAACACTGAAGCTTTCTTT
CASSLAWGQMNTEAFF
>19|TRBV11-2|TRBJ2-4|TRBD2|few
TGTGCCAGCAGCTCCTTATTAGTTCGGGGGGAGGGCTCCAAAAACATTCAGTACTTC
CASSSLLVRGEGSKNIQYF
>14|TRBV27|TRBJ2-1|TRBD2|many
TGTGCCAGCAGTTGGGTAGCGGGATGGCATGAGCAGTTCTTC
CASSWVAGWHEQFF
>15|TRBV4-1|TRBJ2-5|.|many
TGCGCCAGCAGCCAAGAAGGAGGGAGCCAAGAGACCCAGTACTTC
CASSQEGGSQETQYF
>14|TRBV5-1|TRBJ2-5|.|few
TGCGCCAGCAGCCCAAGGACAGAGGGGGAGACCCAGTACTTC
CASSPRTEGETQYF
>12|TRBV12-3/TRBV12-4|TRBJ2-7|TRBD2|many
TGTGCCAGCAGTCGACTAGCGGGTGAGCAGTACTTC
CASSRLAGEQYF